The subject of this entry is one T cell receptor (beta chain). It lacks a known antigen. No base quality information exists; no much larger clone differs at one position. CDR1 SGHTA and CDR2 FQGNSA were looked up in the germline V gene. The cysteine opens and the phenylalanine closes a CDR3 of 14 amino acids. Just CDR3 DNA is preserved here, 42 bases in frame from base 1. This specimen belongs to a study of blood T cell repertoires in COVID-19 (dated by TCRdb to 2020 to 2021). As for the study more broadly: Collaborator samples came from the United States, Italy and Spain and covered acute and convalescent phases of COVID-19. The prospective study material was composed of cDNA or gDNA derived from T cells, B-cell-depleted T cells, or PBMCs. Subjects who had been exposed to COVID-19, were actively infected with it, or had recovered from it provided the deeply sampled blood TCRbeta repertoires that made up the dataset. The repertoires were released in a freely available public database meant as a resource for research on the immune response to SARS-CoV-2. The samples were drawn from two sources: the first 160 participants of the ongoing ImmuneRACE study, and approximately 1,300 subjects contributed by 6 global collaborators. Sample metadata almost always included a de-identified subject ID, COVID-19 status, age in years and sex. Where available, HLA class I and class II types were taken from metadata supplied by the sample provider and were not determined by assay-based typing. What the research found in general, with its limitations: The amount of clinical and demographic metadata varied by source and participant and was provided uncurated.

The immunoSEQ Assay, a bias-controlled multiplex PCR, was used to amplify TCRbeta CDR3 regions from genomic DNA. Regarding the original processing steps: Within the assay, amplification of reference gene primers was used to estimate how many nucleated cells each sample contained. To quantify the absolute abundance of each unique TCRbeta CDR3 rearrangement, sequence reads were collapsed and filtered. For each sample, productive Simpson clonality was calculated as the square root of Simpson's diversity index over productive rearrangements. Sourced from immuneACCESS, this table was stored by TCRdb with only in-frame sequences that have V and J called. A share of the clones is absent; for the studies checked, an unresolved V gene accounts for under half, and the remainder has no known explanation. For V, J and clone size, that table is used; D and trimming come from the DNA. A total of more than 200,000 clones appear in this sample, 65% to 85% of them only once. The ten largest clones capture roughly 7.8% of the sample.

The collaborating institutions used their own protocols to collect whole blood in K2EDTA tubes. For TCRbeta analysis, collaborators shipped samples as frozen whole blood, isolated PBMCs, or DNA extracted from either of those sample types. Sequenced: peripheral blood. Recombination connected TRBV7-2 to TRBJ1-1; TRBD1 is a weak D gene call, 6 bases matching. The sequence was obtained from a man aged 40-50 years with active or convalescent COVID-19. The CDR3 protein sequence reads: CASRSFFSGAKAFF. The DNA sequence is as follows: TGTGCTTCGCGATCCTTTTTTTCAGGGGCGAAAGCTTTCTTT.